Listed below are T cell receptor beta chains from one sample, sequenced in a study of blood T cell repertoires in COVID-19. TCRdb's table, derived via immunoSEQ multiplex PCR, lists solely in-frame clones and lacks some. Of tens of thousands of clones in the sample, about nine tenths were seen once. The specimen sequenced was peripheral blood. Receptor source: a man in his sixties or seventies with active or convalescent COVID-19. Both conserved end residues are part of each CDR3. Each record gives: J gene, D gene, V gene, clone size, CDR3 protein, CDR3 DNA. D genes are given only for firm matches. Some rows have no size entry. The others give once, few or many, or a class for an expanded clone.

J: TRBJ2-7
D: -
V: TRBV7-2
size: -
CDR3: CASKDGNSNEQYF
DNA: TGTGCCAGCAAGGACGGGAATTCCAACGAGCAGTACTTC

J: TRBJ1-6
D: -
V: TRBV5-1
size: -
CDR3: CASSLGPDSPLHF
DNA: TGCGCCAGCAGCTTGGGTCCGGATTCACCCCTCCACTTT

J: TRBJ1-4
D: -
V: TRBV30
size: -
CDR3: CAWSPSATNEKLFF
DNA: TGTGCCTGGAGTCCCAGTGCAACTAATGAAAAACTGTTTTTT

J: TRBJ2-7
D: TRBD2
V: TRBV6-2/TRBV6-3
size: -
CDR3: CASSYKGGTYEQYF
DNA: TGTGCCAGCAGTTACAAGGGAGGGACCTACGAGCAGTACTTC

J: TRBJ1-3
D: -
V: TRBV6-5
size: few
CDR3: CASESGSGNTIYF
DNA: TGTGCCAGCGAATCAGGTTCCGGAAACACCATATATTTT

J: TRBJ1-6
D: -
V: TRBV5-1
size: -
CDR3: CASSLGPSLAMVNGSPLHF
DNA: TGCGCCAGCAGCTTGGGTCCCTCTTTAGCAATGGTGAATGGATCACCCCTCCACTTT

J: TRBJ1-3
D: -
V: TRBV7-2
size: -
CDR3: CASSFRGEDTIYF
DNA: TGTGCCAGCAGCTTCCGAGGGGAGGACACCATATATTTT

J: TRBJ2-7
D: -
V: TRBV21-1
size: once
CDR3: CASSKIAGGHSYEQYF
DNA: TGTGCCAGCAGCAAAATAGCGGGAGGCCATTCCTACGAGCAGTACTTC

J: TRBJ1-6
D: TRBD1
V: TRBV28
size: -
CDR3: CASSPSGTANFNSPLHF
DNA: TGTGCCAGCAGTCCCTCCGGGACAGCCAACTTTAATTCACCCCTCCACTTT

J: TRBJ1-4
D: -
V: TRBV6-2/TRBV6-3
size: -
CDR3: CASSYDSLEREEKLFF
DNA: TGTGCCAGCAGTTATGACTCCTTGGAGCGCGAGGAAAAACTGTTTTTT

J: TRBJ1-2
D: TRBD1
V: TRBV4-1
size: -
CDR3: CASSLGTGRTGYTF
DNA: TGCGCCAGCAGCCTGGGGACAGGACGTACGGGCTACACCTTC

J: TRBJ1-4
D: -
V: TRBV2
size: -
CDR3: CASRQTNEKLFF
DNA: TGTGCCAGCCGACAGACAAATGAAAAACTGTTTTTT

J: TRBJ1-1
D: -
V: TRBV19
size: few
CDR3: CASSIYDSREAFF
DNA: TGTGCCAGTAGTATTTATGACTCCCGCGAAGCTTTCTTT

J: TRBJ1-2
D: TRBD1
V: TRBV9
size: -
CDR3: CASSGTGGADYGYTF
DNA: TGTGCCAGCAGCGGGACAGGGGGCGCCGACTATGGCTACACCTTC

J: TRBJ2-1
D: TRBD2
V: TRBV5-5
size: -
CDR3: CASSLDEREYYNEQFF
DNA: TGTGCCAGCAGCTTGGACGAGCGGGAGTACTACAATGAGCAGTTCTTC

J: TRBJ1-3
D: TRBD1
V: TRBV5-4
size: few
CDR3: CASSLSGGSGNTIYF
DNA: TGTGCCAGCAGCTTATCAGGGGGCTCTGGAAACACCATATATTTT

J: TRBJ1-2
D: -
V: TRBV6-5
size: -
CDR3: CASSYSASYGYTF
DNA: TGTGCCAGCAGTTACTCGGCCAGCTATGGCTACACCTTC

J: TRBJ2-1
D: TRBD1
V: TRBV28
size: -
CDR3: CASSLFGTGVGFF
DNA: TGTGCCAGCAGTTTATTTGGGACAGGGGTCGGGTTCTTC

J: TRBJ2-3
D: TRBD1
V: TRBV9
size: -
CDR3: CASSDRDSRTDTQYF
DNA: TGTGCCAGCAGCGACCGGGACAGCCGCACAGATACGCAGTATTTT

J: TRBJ1-1
D: TRBD1
V: TRBV28
size: -
CDR3: CASSLPTGVTEAFF
DNA: TGTGCCAGCAGTCTACCCACAGGGGTCACTGAAGCTTTCTTT

J: TRBJ1-3
D: -
V: TRBV9
size: -
CDR3: CASSVGANTIYF
DNA: TGTGCCAGCAGCGTTGGGGCCAACACCATATATTTT

J: TRBJ2-5
D: -
V: TRBV28
size: -
CDR3: CASSSPSVGRETQYF
DNA: TGTGCCAGCAGTTCCCCCTCAGTGGGGAGGGAGACCCAGTACTTC

J: TRBJ2-7
D: -
V: TRBV4-1
size: few
CDR3: CASSQDVTGRVGYEQYF
DNA: TGCGCCAGCAGCCAAGATGTAACTGGTAGAGTTGGCTACGAGCAGTACTTC

J: TRBJ2-7
D: -
V: TRBV5-1
size: -
CDR3: CASRADPSSAEQYF
DNA: TGCGCCAGCAGAGCTGACCCTAGCTCGGCCGAGCAGTACTTC

J: TRBJ1-2
D: -
V: TRBV20-1
size: few
CDR3: CSAWGDYGYTF
DNA: TGCAGTGCATGGGGGGACTATGGCTACACCTTC

J: TRBJ2-3
D: -
V: TRBV2
size: -
CDR3: CASSEDSTDTQYF
DNA: TGTGCCAGCAGTGAAGACTCGACAGATACGCAGTATTTT

J: TRBJ1-4
D: TRBD1
V: TRBV2
size: -
CDR3: CASSPGQGDEKLFF
DNA: TGTGCCAGCAGCCCGGGACAGGGTGATGAAAAACTGTTTTTT

J: TRBJ2-7
D: TRBD2
V: TRBV7-9
size: few
CDR3: CASSSRGGVSYEQYF
DNA: TGTGCCAGCAGCTCCCGCGGGGGAGTCTCCTACGAGCAGTACTTC

J: TRBJ2-3
D: -
V: TRBV5-1
size: once
CDR3: CASRRDMTSTDTQYF
DNA: TGCGCCAGCAGAAGGGACATGACAAGCACAGATACGCAGTATTTT

J: TRBJ2-7
D: -
V: TRBV9
size: -
CDR3: CASGPQGVNYEQYF
DNA: TGTGCCAGCGGGCCCCAGGGTGTGAACTACGAGCAGTACTTC

J: TRBJ2-3
D: TRBD2
V: TRBV19
size: once
CDR3: CASSIRSLAGGPGDTQYF
DNA: TGTGCCAGTAGTATACGCTCACTAGCGGGAGGGCCGGGGGATACGCAGTATTTT

J: TRBJ2-1
D: TRBD2
V: TRBV28
size: once
CDR3: CAGALAGGPREQFF
DNA: TGTGCCGGGGCCCTAGCGGGAGGGCCTAGGGAGCAGTTCTTC

J: TRBJ2-4
D: -
V: TRBV20-1
size: -
CDR3: CSARTYGIQYF
DNA: TGCAGTGCTCGGACATATGGGATCCAGTACTTC

J: TRBJ2-7
D: TRBD2
V: TRBV7-2
size: -
CDR3: CASSHSGSGLYEQYF
DNA: TGTGCCAGCAGCCACAGCGGGAGTGGTCTCTACGAGCAGTACTTC

J: TRBJ1-2
D: -
V: TRBV6-2/TRBV6-3
size: -
CDR3: CASSRGGLIDGYTF
DNA: TGTGCCAGCAGCCGTGGGGGCTTGATCGATGGCTACACCTTC

J: TRBJ1-3
D: -
V: TRBV10-3
size: -
CDR3: CAIKEGRGSSGNTIYF
DNA: TGTGCCATCAAAGAAGGGAGGGGAAGCTCTGGAAACACCATATATTTT

J: TRBJ2-4
D: -
V: TRBV5-6
size: -
CDR3: CASSRGTRDIQYF
DNA: TGTGCCAGCAGCCGGGGAACGAGGGACATTCAGTACTTC

J: TRBJ1-2
D: TRBD1
V: TRBV24-1
size: -
CDR3: CATSDSGQGIHGYTF
DNA: TGTGCCACCAGTGATTCGGGACAGGGCATCCATGGCTACACCTTC

J: TRBJ2-3
D: -
V: TRBV27
size: -
CDR3: CASSLSQFSTDTQYF
DNA: TGTGCCAGCAGTTTATCACAGTTTAGCACAGATACGCAGTATTTT

J: TRBJ2-6
D: TRBD1
V: TRBV7-3
size: -
CDR3: CASSLGQGGSGANVLTF
DNA: TGTGCCAGCAGCCTCGGACAGGGAGGCTCTGGGGCCAACGTCCTGACTTTC

J: TRBJ2-2
D: -
V: TRBV18
size: few
CDR3: CASSLPNTGELFF
DNA: TGTGCCAGCTCACTTCCAAACACCGGGGAGCTGTTTTTT

J: TRBJ1-6
D: -
V: TRBV11-3
size: -
CDR3: CASSLDAGQNSPLHF
DNA: TGTGCCAGCAGCTTAGATGCGGGGCAAAATTCACCCCTCCACTTT

J: TRBJ1-5
D: -
V: TRBV12-3/TRBV12-4
size: -
CDR3: CASSFYGPQHF
DNA: TGTGCCAGCAGTTTCTACGGGCCCCAGCATTTT

J: TRBJ2-5
D: TRBD2
V: TRBV5-4
size: -
CDR3: CTSSFRREGPYETQYF
DNA: TGTACCAGCAGCTTTCGGCGGGAGGGCCCATACGAGACCCAGTACTTC